The 6 T cell receptor beta chains reported below all come from one sample, sequenced in a study of T cells in Graves' hyperthyroidism and ophthalmopathy. Amplified TCR beta CDR3 regions derived from RNA transcripts. In the first-round RT-PCR of the TCR CDR3, the HTBI primer set was used. TCRdb re-called the multiplex PCR reads with MiXCR, one entry per CDR3 protein. Among hundreds of thousands of distinct CDR3 sequences, 13% to 15% were seen once, and the ten largest hold 9.5% to 15%. Specimen: blood. Receptors were obtained from a woman aged 45-60 years with Graves' ophthalmopathy.

This clonotype was counted at least ten times. This chain connects TRBV7-9 to TRBJ1-6; 7 positions match TRBD1. Germline V gene data show CDR1 as SEHNR and CDR2 as FQNEAQ (reference sequence). V lost 6 bases and J lost 6; bases outside the gene matches: 8. The CDR3 is 15 residues long. The CDR3: CASSSYGTVNSPLHF. The CDR3 DNA reads as TGTGCCAGCAGTTCCTACGGGACAGTTAATTCACCCCTCCACTTT.

This clonotype occurred many times. This sequence joins TRBV28 and TRBJ1-5; the D gene is possibly TRBD1 (6 bases). Germline lookup yields CDR1 MDHEN and CDR2 SYDVKM. The V and J ends lost 8 bases and 5 bases respectively, with 13 bases between them. The CDR3 spans 13 residues. The CDR3 sequence: CASAHREDQPQHF. The CDR3 DNA reads TGTGCCAGCGCCCACAGGGAGGATCAGCCCCAGCATTTT.

This clonotype was detected many times. The chain links TRBV24-1 to TRBJ1-5, with TRBD1 matching 7 bases. Germline V CDR1 and CDR2: KGHDR, SFDVKD. Trimming at V came to 5 bases and at J to 7 bases, leaving 4 bases not matched to a gene. This CDR3 is built from 13 residues. CDR3 DNA sequence: TGTGCCACCAGTGTCGACAGGGAACAGCCCCAGCATTTT. Its protein is CATSVDREQPQHF.

In its sample, this clonotype was seen a few times. The V and J genes are TRBV12-3 or TRBV12-4 and TRBJ2-3; 7 bases align to TRBD2. V shed 1 base and J 4 bases; nucleotides not matched to a gene: 2. The CDR3 covers 14 residues. The CDR3 nucleotides are TGTGCCAGCAGTTTAGGGGCGGGAGCAGATACGCAGTATTTT. Translation: CASSLGAGADTQYF.

The chain recombines TRBV3-1 with TRBJ2-2; 7 bases match TRBD1. The V segment lost 4 bases and the J segment 4 bases; nucleotides outside the gene matches: 6. The CDR3 length is 15 residues. CDR1 and CDR2 (germline): LGHDT, YNNKEL (reference sequence). Written as DNA, the CDR3 is TGTGCCAGCAGCCCTAACAGGGGAAGCACCGGGGAGCTGTTTTTT. Residues: CASSPNRGSTGELFF.

This clonotype was recorded many times. The chain combines TRBV5-6 with TRBJ1-2; 10 bases line up with TRBD1. Germline values: CDR1 SGHDT, CDR2 YYEEEE. Trimming at V came to 2 bases and at J to 6 bases, leaving 7 bases not matched to a gene. CDR3 length equals 15 residues. The CDR3 nucleotides read TGTGCCAGCAGCTTCAGACAGGGGGCCTACGATGGCTACACCTTC. This codes for CASSFRQGAYDGYTF.